The text below deals with one T cell receptor (beta chain). This clonotype appeared a few times. No antigen is known for it. There are no base qualities to consult, and no much larger clone falls within one base. Set within a cohort of healthcare workers in London, UK, this nested case-control study involved weekly PCR testing of nasopharyngeal swabs along with blood sampling. Healthcare workers were recruited during the week of the UK lockdown, between 23 and 31 March 2020, and followed weekly for up to roughly 16 weeks. The data were taken from a study of early T cells in non-severe SARS-CoV-2 infection (dated by TCRdb to the early 2020s). Regarding the complete study: Bulk RNA from unsorted whole blood was used for TCR sequencing, so alpha and beta chains could not be paired. General findings and caveats noted by the study authors: VDJdb matching was skewed toward anti-spike CD8 responses and likely underestimated virus-specific expansions by missing private and CD4 specificities.

Library construction relied on 5' RACE. Data came from a NextSeq 500. The TCR library protocol attached unique molecular identifiers to individual cDNA molecules to correct for sequencing error and PCR bias. TCR alpha and beta chains were both sequenced, and the abundances of alpha and beta sequences in each sample were closely correlated with each other. The study's own analysis went as follows. Decombinator V4 was used to annotate TCR sequences for V gene, J gene and CDR3. Expanded TCRs were defined as changing significantly between any two time points under a Poisson model with p below 0.0001. TCR abundances were normalised to the total number of TCRs sequenced per sample and expressed as counts per million. VDJdb, accessed 1 November 2021, was searched for CMV, EBV and SARS-CoV-2 annotated TCRs, excluding TCRs annotated for multiple antigens. Starting from the raw public reads, TCRdb applied fastp trimming at Q25, assembled clones with MiXCR and retained in-frame beta chains. Entries that share a CDR3 protein sequence are merged under the most common genes and DNA. The V and J calls reflect TCRdb's pipeline rather than the authors' work. The sample data list roughly 70,000 distinct CDR3 sequences, and approximately 13% of these were observed just once. The ten largest clones take up roughly 8.3% of the sample.

The sample consisted of whole blood. This sequence originates from an adult who was a healthcare worker with PCR-confirmed SARS-CoV-2 infection or an uninfected control (not recorded which).

The DNA is as follows: TGTGCCAGCAGCTTAGGGTACAGGGGTACTGAAGCTTTCTTT. This is translated as CASSLGYRGTEAFF. The chain was built from TRBV7-2 and TRBJ1-1; 7 bases in between match TRBD1. There are 14 amino acids in the CDR3, from cysteine to phenylalanine inclusive. CDR3 DNA is the only sequence kept; it has 42 bases, read in frame from the first base. Ends trimmed: V by 1 base, J by 5 bases; bases unmatched to a gene: 4. Based on the germline V gene, the CDR1 and CDR2 sequences are SGHTA and FQGNSA.